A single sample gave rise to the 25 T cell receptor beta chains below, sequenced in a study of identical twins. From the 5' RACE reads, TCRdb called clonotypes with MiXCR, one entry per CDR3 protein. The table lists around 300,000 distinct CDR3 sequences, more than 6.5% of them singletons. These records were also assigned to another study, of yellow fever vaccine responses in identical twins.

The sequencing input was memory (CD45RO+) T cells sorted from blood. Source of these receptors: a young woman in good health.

In nucleotides, the CDR3 is TGTGCCAGCAGCTTAGCGCTAGGGGGGTCTGGGGCCAACGTCCTGACTTTC. This gives the protein CASSLALGGSGANVLTF. This chain joins TRBV7-9 and TRBJ2-6, with D perhaps matching TRBD1 or TRBD2 (6 bases each). Trimming cost V 0 bases and J 1 base, with 10 bases left between them. The CDR3 runs 17 residues. CDR1 SEHNR and CDR2 FQNEAQ come from the germline V gene (reference sequence).

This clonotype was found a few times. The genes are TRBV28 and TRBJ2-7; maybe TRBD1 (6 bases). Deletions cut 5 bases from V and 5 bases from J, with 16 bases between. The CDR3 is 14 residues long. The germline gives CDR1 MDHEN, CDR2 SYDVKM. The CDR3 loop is CASSTGTGFNEQYF. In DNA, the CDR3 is TGTGCCAGCAGTACCGGTACAGGGTTCAACGAGCAGTACTTC.

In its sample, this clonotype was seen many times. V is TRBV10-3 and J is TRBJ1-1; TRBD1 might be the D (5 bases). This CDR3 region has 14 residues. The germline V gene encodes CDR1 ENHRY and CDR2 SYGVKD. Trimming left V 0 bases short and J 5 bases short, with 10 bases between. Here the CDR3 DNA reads TGTGCCATCAGTGAGTCTGAAGGGGTAACTGAAGCTTTCTTT. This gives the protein CAISESEGVTEAFF.

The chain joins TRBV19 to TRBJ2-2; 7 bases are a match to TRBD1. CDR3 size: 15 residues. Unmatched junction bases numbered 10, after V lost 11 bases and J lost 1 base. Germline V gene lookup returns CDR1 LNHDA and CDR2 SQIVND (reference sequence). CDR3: CACFRGMGNTGELFF. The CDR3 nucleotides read TGTGCCTGCTTCAGGGGGATGGGGAACACCGGGGAGCTGTTTTTT.

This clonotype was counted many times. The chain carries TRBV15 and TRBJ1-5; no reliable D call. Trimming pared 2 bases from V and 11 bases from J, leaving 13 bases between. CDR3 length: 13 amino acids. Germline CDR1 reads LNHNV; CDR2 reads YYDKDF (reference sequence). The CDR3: CATSRTSQLAQHF. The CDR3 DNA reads TGTGCCACCAGCAGAACTAGTCAATTGGCCCAGCATTTT.

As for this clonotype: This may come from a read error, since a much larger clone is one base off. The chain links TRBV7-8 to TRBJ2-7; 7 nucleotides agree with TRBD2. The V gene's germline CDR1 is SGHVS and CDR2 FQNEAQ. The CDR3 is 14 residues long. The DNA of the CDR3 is TGTGCCTGCAGCTTCTCTAGCGGTCCCTCCGAGCAGTACTTC. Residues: CACSFSSGPSEQYF.

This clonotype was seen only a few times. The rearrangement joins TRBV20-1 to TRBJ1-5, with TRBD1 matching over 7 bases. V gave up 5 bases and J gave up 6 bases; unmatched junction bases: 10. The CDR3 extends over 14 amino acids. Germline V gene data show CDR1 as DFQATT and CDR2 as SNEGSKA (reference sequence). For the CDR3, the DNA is TGCAGTGCTGGGAAGACTCAGGGGGTTCAGCCCCAGCATTTT. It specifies CSAGKTQGVQPQHF.

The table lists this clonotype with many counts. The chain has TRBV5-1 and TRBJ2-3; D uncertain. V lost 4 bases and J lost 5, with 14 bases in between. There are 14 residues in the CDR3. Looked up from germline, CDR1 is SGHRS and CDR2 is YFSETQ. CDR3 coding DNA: TGCGCCAGCAGCGTAAATGGAGTCGGAGATACGCAGTATTTT. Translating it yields CASSVNGVGDTQYF.

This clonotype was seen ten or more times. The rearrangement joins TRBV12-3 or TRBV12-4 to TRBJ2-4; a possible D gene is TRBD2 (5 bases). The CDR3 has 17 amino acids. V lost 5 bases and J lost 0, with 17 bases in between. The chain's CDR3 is CASSAARGSLAKNIQYF. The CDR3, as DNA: TGTGCCAGCAGTGCCGCCCGGGGTAGCCTAGCCAAAAACATTCAGTACTTC.

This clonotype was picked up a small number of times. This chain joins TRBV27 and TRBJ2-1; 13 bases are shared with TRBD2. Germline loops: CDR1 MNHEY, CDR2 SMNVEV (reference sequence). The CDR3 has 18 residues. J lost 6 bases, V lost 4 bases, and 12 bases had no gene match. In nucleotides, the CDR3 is TGTGCCAGCAGTTCATATCAGCCGACTAGCGGGAGGTCCAATGAGCAGTTCTTC. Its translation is CASSSYQPTSGRSNEQFF.

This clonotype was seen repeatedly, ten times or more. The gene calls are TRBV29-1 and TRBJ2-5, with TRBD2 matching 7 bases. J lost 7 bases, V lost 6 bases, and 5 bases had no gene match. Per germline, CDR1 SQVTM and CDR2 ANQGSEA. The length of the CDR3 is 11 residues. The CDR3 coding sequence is TGCAGCGTCCCCTGGGGGGGGACCCAGTACTTC. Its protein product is CSVPWGGTQYF.

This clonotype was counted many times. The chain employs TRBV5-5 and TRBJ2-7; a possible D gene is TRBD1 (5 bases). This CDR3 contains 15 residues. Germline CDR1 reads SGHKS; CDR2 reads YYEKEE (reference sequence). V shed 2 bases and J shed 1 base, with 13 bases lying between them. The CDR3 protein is CASSFDRGSSYEQYV. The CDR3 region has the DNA TGTGCCAGCAGCTTTGACAGAGGTTCTTCCTACGAGCAGTACGTC.

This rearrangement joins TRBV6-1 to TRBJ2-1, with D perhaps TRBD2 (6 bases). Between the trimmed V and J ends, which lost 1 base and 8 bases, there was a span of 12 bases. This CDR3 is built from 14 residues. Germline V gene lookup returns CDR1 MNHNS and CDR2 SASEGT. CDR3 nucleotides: TGTGCCAGCAGTGAAGGCCGGGACTCGGATGAGCAGTTCTTC. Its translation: CASSEGRDSDEQFF.

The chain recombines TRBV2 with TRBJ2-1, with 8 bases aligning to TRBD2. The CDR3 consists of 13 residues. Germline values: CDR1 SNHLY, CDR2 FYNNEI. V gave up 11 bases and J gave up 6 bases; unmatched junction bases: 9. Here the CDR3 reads CAGSGSGVNEQFF. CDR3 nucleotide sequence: TGTGCCGGGAGCGGGAGTGGGGTCAATGAGCAGTTCTTC. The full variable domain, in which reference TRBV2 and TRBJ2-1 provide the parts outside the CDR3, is EPEVTQTPSHQVTQMGQEVILRCVPISNHLYFYWYRQILGQKVEFLVSFYNNEISEKSEIFDDQFSVERPDGSNFTLKIRSTKLEDSAMYFCAGSGSGVNEQFFGPGTRLTVL.

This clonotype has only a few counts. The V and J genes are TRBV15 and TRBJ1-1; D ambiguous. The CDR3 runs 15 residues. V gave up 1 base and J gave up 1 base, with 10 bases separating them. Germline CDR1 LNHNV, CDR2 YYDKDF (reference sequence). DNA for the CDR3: TGTGCCACCAGCAGAGCCCAGTTCAAGAACACTGAAGCTTTCTTT. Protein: CATSRAQFKNTEAFF. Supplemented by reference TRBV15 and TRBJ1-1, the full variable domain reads DAMVIQNPRYQVTQFGKPVTLSCSQTLNHNVMYWYQQKSSQAPKLLFHYYDKDFNNEADTPDNFQSRRPNTSFCFLDIRSPGLGDTAMYLCATSRAQFKNTEAFFGQGTRLTVV.

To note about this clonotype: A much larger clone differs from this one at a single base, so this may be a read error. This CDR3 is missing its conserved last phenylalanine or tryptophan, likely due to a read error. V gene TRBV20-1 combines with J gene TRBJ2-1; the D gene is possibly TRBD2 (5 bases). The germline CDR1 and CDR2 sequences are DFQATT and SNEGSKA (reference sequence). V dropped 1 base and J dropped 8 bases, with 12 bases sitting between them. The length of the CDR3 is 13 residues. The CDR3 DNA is TGCAGTGCTAGAGGGACTTCAGGCGATGAGCAGTTCCTC. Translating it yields CSARGTSGDEQFL.

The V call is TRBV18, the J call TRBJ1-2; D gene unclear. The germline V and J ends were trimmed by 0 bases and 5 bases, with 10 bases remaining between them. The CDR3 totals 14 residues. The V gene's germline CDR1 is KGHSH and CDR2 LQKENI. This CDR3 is CASSPPEAGYGYTF. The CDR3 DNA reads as TGTGCCAGCTCACCACCGGAGGCAGGTTATGGCTACACCTTC. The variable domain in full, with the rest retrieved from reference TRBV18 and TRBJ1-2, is NAGVMQNPRHLVRRRGQEARLRCSPMKGHSHVYWYRQLPEEGLKFMVYLQKENIIDESGMPKERFSAEFPKEGPSILRIQQVVRGDSAAYFCASSPPEAGYGYTFGSGTRLTVV.

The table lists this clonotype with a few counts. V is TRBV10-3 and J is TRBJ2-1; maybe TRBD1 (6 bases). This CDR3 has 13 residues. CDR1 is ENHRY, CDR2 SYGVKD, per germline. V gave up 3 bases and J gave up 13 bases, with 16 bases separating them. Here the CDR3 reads CAISDTDRSNQFF. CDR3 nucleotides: TGTGCCATCAGTGATACCGACAGGAGCAACCAGTTCTTC.

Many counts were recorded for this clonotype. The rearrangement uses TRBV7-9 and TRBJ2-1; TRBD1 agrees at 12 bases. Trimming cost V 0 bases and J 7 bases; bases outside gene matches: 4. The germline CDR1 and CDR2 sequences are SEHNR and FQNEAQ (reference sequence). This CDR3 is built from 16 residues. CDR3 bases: TGTGCCAGCAGCTTAGCGGCGGGACAGGGGGCTAATGAGCAGTTCTTC. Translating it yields CASSLAAGQGANEQFF. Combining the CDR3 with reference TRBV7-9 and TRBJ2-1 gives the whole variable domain DTGVSQNPRHKITKRGQNVTFRCDPISEHNRLYWYRQTLGQGPEFLTYFQNEAQLEKSRLLSDRFSAERPKGSFSTLEIQRTEQGDSAMYLCASSLAAGQGANEQFFGPGTRLTVL.

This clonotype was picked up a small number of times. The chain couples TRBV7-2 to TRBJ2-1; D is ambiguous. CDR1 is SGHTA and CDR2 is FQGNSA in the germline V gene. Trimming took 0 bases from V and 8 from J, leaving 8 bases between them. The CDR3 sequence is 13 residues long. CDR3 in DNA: TGTGCCAGCAGCTTAGCCCGGATGGATGAGCAGTTCTTC. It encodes CASSLARMDEQFF. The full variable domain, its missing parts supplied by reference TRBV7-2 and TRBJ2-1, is GAGVSQSPSNKVTEKGKDVELRCDPISGHTALYWYRQSLGQGLEFLIYFQGNSAPDKSGLPSDRFSAERTGGSVSTLTIQRTQQEDSAVYLCASSLARMDEQFFGPGTRLTVL.

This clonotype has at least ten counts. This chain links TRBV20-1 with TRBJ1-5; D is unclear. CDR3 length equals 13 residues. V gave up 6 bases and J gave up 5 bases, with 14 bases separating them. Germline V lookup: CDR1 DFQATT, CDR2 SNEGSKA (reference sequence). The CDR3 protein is CSAISGIYQPQHF. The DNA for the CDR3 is TGCAGTGCCATTTCTGGGATATATCAGCCCCAGCATTTT.

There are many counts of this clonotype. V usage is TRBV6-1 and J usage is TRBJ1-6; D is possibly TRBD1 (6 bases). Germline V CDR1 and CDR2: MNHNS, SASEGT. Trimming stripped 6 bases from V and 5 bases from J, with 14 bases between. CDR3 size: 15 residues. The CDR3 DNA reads TGTGCCAGCAGCCGAAACAGGGAAGATAATTCACCCCTCCACTTT. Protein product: CASSRNREDNSPLHF.

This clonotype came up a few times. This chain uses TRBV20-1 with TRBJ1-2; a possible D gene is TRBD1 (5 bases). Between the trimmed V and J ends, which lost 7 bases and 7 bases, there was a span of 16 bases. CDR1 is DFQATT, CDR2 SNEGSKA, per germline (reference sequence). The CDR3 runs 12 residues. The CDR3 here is CSVGVGEIGYTF. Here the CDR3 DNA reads TGCAGTGTTGGGGTGGGGGAAATTGGCTACACCTTC.

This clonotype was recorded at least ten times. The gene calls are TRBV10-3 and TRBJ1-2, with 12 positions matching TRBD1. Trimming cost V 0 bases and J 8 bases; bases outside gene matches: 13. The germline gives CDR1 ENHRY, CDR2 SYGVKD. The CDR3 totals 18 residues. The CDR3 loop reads CAISESPGTGGGRRGYTF. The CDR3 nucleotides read TGTGCCATCAGTGAGTCGCCCGGGACAGGGGGCGGACGTCGAGGCTACACCTTC.

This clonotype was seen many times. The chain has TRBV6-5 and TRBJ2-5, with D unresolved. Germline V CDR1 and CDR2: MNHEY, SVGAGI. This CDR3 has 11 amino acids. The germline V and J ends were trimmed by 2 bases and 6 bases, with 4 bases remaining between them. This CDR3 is CASSYAKTQYF. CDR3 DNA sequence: TGTGCCAGCAGTTACGCCAAGACCCAGTACTTC.